Below are 10 T cell receptor beta chains sequenced from a single sample in a study of shared clonotypes between healthy human individuals. This table comes from immunoSEQ multiplex PCR, and its TCRdb copy is limited to in-frame clones, with some not included. The sample yields a few million clones, around 93% seen once. Only CD45RO-negative cells positively selected for CCR7 counted as naive CD8 cells, so terminally differentiated effector memory CD45RA+ cells were excluded. The sample consisted of naive CD8+ T cells from PBMCs. The source of these receptors is a man in his late teens or twenties in good health. Some clones in this sample may be carry-over from other donors' samples.

This clone has just a few counts. The V call is TRBV29-1, the J call TRBJ1-5, with 8 nucleotides matching TRBD1. This CDR3 has 14 residues. CDR1 is SQVTM, CDR2 ANQGSEA, per germline. The V and J ends lost 6 bases and 0 bases, in that order; junction bases with no gene match: 4. CDR3 coding DNA: TGCAGCGTCCGACAGGGGAATAGCAATCAGCCCCAGCATTTT. Translating gives CSVRQGNSNQPQHF.

The chain employs TRBV10-3 and TRBJ2-6; D uncertain. Germline CDR1 is ENHRY and CDR2 is SYGVKD. The CDR3 spans 16 residues. Trimming pared 3 bases from V and 1 base from J, leaving 10 bases between. CDR3 nucleotide sequence: TGTGCCATCAGTGATTCCGGAAGTTCTGGGGCCAACGTCCTGACTTTC. Protein: CAISDSGSSGANVLTF.

The genes are TRBV7-8 and TRBJ2-7; 10 nucleotides align to TRBD2. Germline CDR1 SGHVS, CDR2 FQNEAQ. Trimming took 1 base from V and 0 from J; bases not matched to a gene: 3. This CDR3 has 16 amino acids. The CDR3, as DNA: TGTGCCAGCAGCTTAGAACTAGCGGGACTCTCCTACGAGCAGTACTTC. Translating gives CASSLELAGLSYEQYF.

The rearrangement uses TRBV27 and TRBJ1-1; no definite D call. CDR3 length equals 15 residues. Germline CDR1 and CDR2: MNHEY and SMNVEV (reference sequence). Trimming shortened V by 3 bases and J by 2 bases, and 13 bases separated the two germline ends. The CDR3 DNA sequence: TGTGCCAGCAGTTTGAGGGCCGACGCTAACACTGAAGCTTTCTTT. It specifies CASSLRADANTEAFF.

The chain couples TRBV5-4 to TRBJ1-1, with 9 bases aligning to TRBD1. Trimming at V came to 0 bases and at J to 5 bases, leaving 2 bases not matched to a gene. There are 14 residues in the CDR3. Germline CDR1 reads SGHNT; CDR2 reads YYREEE (reference sequence). The CDR3 bases are TGTGCCAGCAGCTTGGACAGGGGGCGGACTGAAGCTTTCTTT. Translating it yields CASSLDRGRTEAFF. Full variable domain (rest looked up from reference TRBV5-4 and TRBJ1-1): ETGVTQSPTHLIKTRGQQVTLRCSSQSGHNTVSWYQQALGQGPQFIFQYYREEENGRGNFPPRFSGLQFPNYSSELNVNALELDDSALYLCASSLDRGRTEAFFGQGTRLTVV.

V usage is TRBV5-4 and J usage is TRBJ2-7; D gene ambiguous. The CDR3 consists of 12 residues. Germline V gives CDR1 SGHNT, CDR2 YYREEE (reference sequence). Trimming stripped 2 bases from V and 4 bases from J, with 7 bases between. CDR3 in amino acids: CASSFFGYEQYF. The CDR3 nucleotides read TGTGCCAGCAGCTTTTTCGGTTACGAGCAGTACTTC.

CDR3 coding DNA: TGTGCCAGCAGTTTATCGACAGGTACCCTCTACGAGCAGTACTTC. Protein product: CASSLSTGTLYEQYF. The chain employs TRBV27 and TRBJ2-7; a weak D match, TRBD1 (6 bases). The germline V gene encodes CDR1 MNHEY and CDR2 SMNVEV (reference sequence). With 0 bases removed from V and 3 bases from J, the gap between germline ends came to 12 bases. The CDR3 is made up of 15 amino acids.

The V gene is TRBV18, the J gene TRBJ1-1; tentative D call: TRBD1 (5 bases). Germline V gene data show CDR1 as KGHSH and CDR2 as LQKENI. V lost 6 bases and J 7 bases, leaving 12 bases between the germline ends. CDR3 length equals 12 residues. As DNA, the CDR3 is TGTGCCAGCTCGCCCCGACAGAATGAAGCTTTCTTT. Its translation: CASSPRQNEAFF.

V usage is TRBV5-1 and J usage is TRBJ2-2; 7 bases line up with TRBD2. V trimming: 2 bases; J trimming: 4 bases; junction bases outside the gene matches: 5. This CDR3 is built from 15 residues. Germline CDR1 SGHRS, CDR2 YFSETQ. As DNA, the CDR3 is TGCGCCAGCAGCTTCGGGGGAGGGAGCACCGGGGAGCTGTTTTTT. This encodes CASSFGGGSTGELFF.

The chain uses TRBV7-8 and TRBJ1-5; D is ambiguous. V lost 2 bases and J lost 1, with 9 bases in between. Looked up from germline, CDR1 is SGHVS and CDR2 is FQNEAQ. The CDR3 extends over 15 amino acids. The CDR3 nucleotides read TGTGCCAGCAGCTTAACCCAGCTAAGCAATCAGCCCCAGCATTTT. It specifies CASSLTQLSNQPQHF.